This TCR beta chain was identified in a study of T cell responses to AZD1222 COVID-19 vaccine. Turning to the study itself: Second-dose schedules of about 4 or about 12 weeks were combined.

The data were produced by immunoSEQ multiplex PCR, yet TCRdb's version contains in-frame clones alone and is incomplete. The sample lists roughly 100,000 clones, 88% seen once, with roughly 2.5% in the top ten. The CDR3 is 15 amino acids. The V gene's germline CDR1 is KGHSH and CDR2 LQKENI. V shed 2 bases and J shed 2 bases, with 12 bases lying between them. The origin of this receptor is an adult in good health. The sequences come from peripheral blood, collected on day 0 of AZD1222 vaccination. V and J are TRBV18 and TRBJ1-2, with D hard to call. CDR3 in amino acids: CASSPIEGINYGYTF. CDR3 coding DNA: TGTGCCAGCTCACCAATTGAAGGGATAAACTATGGCTACACCTTC.